This passage covers 10 T cell receptor beta chains from one sample sequenced in a study of T cell responses to AZD1222 COVID-19 vaccine. Generated by immunoSEQ multiplex PCR, the TCRdb table keeps only in-frame clones and is missing some. Of 90,000 to 150,000 clones detected, roughly 90% appear once; the ten largest clones hold 8.4%. Sequenced material: peripheral blood, taken on day 0 of AZD1222 vaccination. Every receptor here comes from an adult in good health.

The chain employs TRBV29-1 and TRBJ2-2, with TRBD2 matching 9 bases. The CDR3 is made up of 16 amino acids. Trimming at V came to 5 bases and at J to 5 bases, leaving 12 bases not matched to a gene. The germline gives CDR1 SQVTM, CDR2 ANQGSEA. The CDR3 protein is CSVWPSGGSGTGELFF. The CDR3 DNA follows: TGCAGCGTTTGGCCGAGCGGGGGGTCAGGGACCGGGGAGCTGTTTTTT.

This rearrangement joins TRBV19 to TRBJ2-5; weak D call: TRBD2 (6 bases). CDR1 is LNHDA, CDR2 SQIVND, per germline (reference sequence). The CDR3 has 16 amino acids. The ends were cut back, 7 bases at V and 5 bases at J, with 23 bases in the middle. CDR3 DNA sequence: TGTGCCAGTACCACTACGGGGGACTCAACCGCCGAGACCCAGTACTTC. This sequence encodes CASTTTGDSTAETQYF.

V is TRBV6-1 and J is TRBJ1-1; 7 nucleotides line up with TRBD1. The CDR3 loop spans 15 amino acids. V shed 3 bases, J shed 5 bases, and the junction held 9 bases outside the gene matches. Germline CDR1 MNHNS, CDR2 SASEGT. The CDR3 loop is CASSERQGGGTEAFF. CDR3 DNA sequence: TGTGCCAGCAGTGAGAGACAGGGTGGGGGGACTGAAGCTTTCTTT.

The chain uses TRBV5-1 and TRBJ1-2; D may be TRBD1 (6 bases). The CDR3 length is 17 residues. The germline V and J ends were trimmed by 3 bases and 0 bases, with 18 bases remaining between them. CDR1 is SGHRS, CDR2 YFSETQ, per germline. In nucleotides, the CDR3 is TGCGCCAGCAGCTCGGGGAGGGGGTCCCAATCTAACTATGGCTACACCTTC. This codes for CASSSGRGSQSNYGYTF.

The chain links TRBV2 to TRBJ2-5; no clear D. The CDR3 length is 13 residues. V was cut by 7 bases and J by 2 bases, with 11 bases left in between. Germline CDR1 reads SNHLY; CDR2 reads FYNNEI. The CDR3 is CASTLRHQETQYF. The CDR3 DNA reads TGTGCCAGCACCCTTCGGCATCAAGAGACCCAGTACTTC. Full variable domain (missing parts from reference TRBV2 and TRBJ2-5): EPEVTQTPSHQVTQMGQEVILRCVPISNHLYFYWYRQILGQKVEFLVSFYNNEISEKSEIFDDQFSVERPDGSNFTLKIRSTKLEDSAMYFCASTLRHQETQYFGPGTRLLVL.

J is TRBJ2-5 and V is TRBV5-5, with 12 bases identical to TRBD2. V lost 5 bases and J lost 5; bases outside the gene matches: 7. Germline CDR1 SGHKS, CDR2 YYEKEE (reference sequence). This CDR3 comprises 15 residues. The CDR3 is CASSYGLAGSETQYF. The CDR3 region has the DNA TGTGCCAGCAGTTACGGACTAGCGGGATCCGAGACCCAGTACTTC.

V is TRBV30 and J is TRBJ1-4; no clear D. The germline V gene encodes CDR1 GTSNPN and CDR2 SVGIG (reference sequence). The CDR3 length is 14 residues. V dropped 2 bases and J dropped 5 bases, with 12 bases sitting between them. The CDR3 DNA follows: TGTGCCTGGAGTTTAAGTGGGCGAAATGAAAAACTGTTTTTT. Encoded protein: CAWSLSGRNEKLFF.

V usage is TRBV6-2 or TRBV6-3 and J usage is TRBJ1-2, with D perhaps matching TRBD1 (6 bases). The CDR3 length is 16 residues. V dropped 6 bases and J dropped 1 base, with 18 bases sitting between them. Germline CDR1 is MNHEY and CDR2 is SVGEGT. The CDR3 DNA reads as TGTGCCAGCAGCCCCGGGGGGGGGCTGCTTAACTATGGCTACACCTTC. As protein: CASSPGGGLLNYGYTF.

This chain connects TRBV30 to TRBJ1-6; D may be TRBD1 (5 bases). V dropped 3 bases and J dropped 10 bases, with 16 bases sitting between them. The CDR3 is 14 amino acids. Germline values: CDR1 GTSNPN, CDR2 SVGIG (reference sequence). The CDR3 region has the DNA TGTGCCTGGAGATCAGACAGTTTAGACTCACCCCTCCACTTT. Translation gives CAWRSDSLDSPLHF. Drawing the rest from reference TRBV30 and TRBJ1-6, the complete variable domain is SQTIHQWPATLVQPVGSPLSLECTVEGTSNPNLYWYRQAAGRGLQLLFYSVGIGQISSEVPQNLSASRPQDRQFILSSKKLLLSDSGFYLCAWRSDSLDSPLHFGNGTRLTVT.

The genes are TRBV9 and TRBJ2-7; 8 bases align to TRBD1. The V segment lost 2 bases and the J segment 1 base; nucleotides outside the gene matches: 5. From germline, CDR1 is SGDLS and CDR2 YYNGEE. This CDR3 is 15 amino acids long. CDR3 DNA sequence: TGTGCCAGCAGCGTTCGACAGGGGCCTTCCTACGAGCAGTACTTC. Amino acid sequence: CASSVRQGPSYEQYF.